The subject of this entry is one T cell receptor (beta chain). Its cognate antigen is unknown. This sample is part of a study of radiotherapy plus CTLA-4 blockade in lung cancer. Study findings and constraints: Radiotherapy plus ipilimumab was followed by expansion in blood of tumor-derived TCR clones.

The CDR3 totals 12 residues. The V end lost 6 bases, the J end lost 5 bases, and 8 bases lay between the germline ends. Germline lookup yields CDR1 MDHEN and CDR2 SYDVKM. Profiling relied on immunoSEQ multiplex PCR, and the TCRdb table lists in-frame clones only, not all of them. The sample records tens of thousands of clones, 75% to 80% being singletons. Sequenced here: peripheral blood, sampled from a patient treated with radiotherapy plus ipilimumab. The source of this sequence is a human donor with non-small cell lung cancer whose response to radiotherapy plus ipilimumab could not be evaluated. The rearrangement uses TRBV28 and TRBJ1-5; no firm D call. The CDR3 loop reads CASSPPDQPQHF. CDR3 DNA sequence: TGTGCCAGCAGCCCGCCAGATCAGCCCCAGCATTTT.